This T cell receptor (beta chain) was captured by sequencing in a study of T-cell memory formation after mild COVID-19. Using its own MiXCR run on the 5' RACE reads, TCRdb lists one record per CDR3 protein. The sample lists 300,000 to 350,000 distinct CDR3 sequences; approximately 13% were seen once. Germline V CDR1 and CDR2: SGHVS, FNYEAQ. Germline trimming cut 1 base from V and 1 base from J; bases unmatched to any gene: 8. This CDR3 contains 17 residues. The table lists this clonotype with a few counts. The sequence came from a man aged 18 to 29 who had mild COVID-19 (a few samples of this study predate the infection). Cell type and time point are not known. Input material: PBMCs or a T cell subset sorted from them (not recorded which). The chain links TRBV7-6 to TRBJ2-7, with 9 bases identical to TRBD1. CDR3 nucleotide sequence: TGTGCCAGCAGCTTAGTAACATCGGGACAGGGATCCTACGAGCAGTACTTC. It translates to CASSLVTSGQGSYEQYF.